This T cell receptor beta chain was obtained from a study of cytomegalovirus exposure and HLA in healthy donors. The primer mix had 60 Vbeta and 13 Jbeta primers. Sequenced by immunoSEQ multiplex PCR; TCRdb stores in-frame clones only, minus some. The data contain approximately 120,000 clones, around 80% of them seen just once; the ten biggest clones take up around 1%. V lost 5 bases to trimming and J lost 0 bases; unmatched junction nucleotides: 8. This CDR3 has 17 residues. The germline gives CDR1 SEHNR, CDR2 FQNEAQ (reference sequence). This TCR derives from a woman aged 30 to 39 in good health and CMV-seronegative. The rearrangement links TRBV7-9 to TRBJ2-1; 9 bases are shared with TRBD2. Sequencing was performed on PBMCs. CDR3 coding DNA: TGTGCCAGCAGCCCGGGACTAGCCCCTAGCTCCTACAATGAGCAGTTCTTC. Residues: CASSPGLAPSSYNEQFF.